The 25 T cell receptor beta chains reported below all come from one sample, sequenced in a study of control samples from healthy donors and cancer patients. Sequenced by immunoSEQ multiplex PCR; TCRdb stores in-frame clones only, minus some. The data hold about 100,000 clones, with less than 90% observed a single time. Sequenced sample: blood. These receptors were collected from a woman in her forties or fifties in good health.

This clone was counted only a few times. The J gene is TRBJ1-1, the V gene TRBV10-3, with D perhaps TRBD1 (6 bases). V was clipped by 3 bases and J by 5 bases, with 13 bases between them. The germline V gene has CDR1 ENHRY and CDR2 SYGVKD. CDR3 size: 14 residues. CDR3 nucleotide sequence: TGTGCCATCAGTGAAATAGGGGGTCAAACTGAAGCTTTCTTT. Its protein product is CAISEIGGQTEAFF.

The chain has TRBV20-1 and TRBJ2-5, with no clear D. Trimming removed 5 bases from V and 5 bases from J, with 6 bases in between. This CDR3 spans 10 amino acids. CDR1 is DFQATT and CDR2 is SNEGSKA in the germline V gene (reference sequence). CDR3 amino acids: CSAGVETQYF. The CDR3 nucleotides read TGCAGTGCTGGGGTTGAGACCCAGTACTTC.

V gene TRBV24-1 combines with J gene TRBJ2-7; 15 bases are shared with TRBD2. The V gene end was trimmed by 3 bases and the J gene end by 3 bases; junction bases not matched to a gene: 14. Germline CDR1 KGHDR, CDR2 SFDVKD. The CDR3 consists of 20 residues. DNA of the CDR3: TGTGCCACCAGTGATCCTCCGGGACTAGCGGGAGGACTCGATTGCTACGAGCAGTACGTC. It is translated as CATSDPPGLAGGLDCYEQYV.

V is TRBV7-2 and J is TRBJ1-2; possibly TRBD1 for D (6 bases). V lost 2 bases and J 4 bases, leaving 11 bases between the germline ends. This CDR3 is 14 amino acids long. Germline assignment: CDR1 SGHTA and CDR2 FQGNSA. The CDR3 sequence: CASSLIGQSYGYTF. In DNA form, the CDR3 reads TGTGCCAGCAGCTTAATTGGACAGTCCTATGGCTACACCTTC.

The gene calls are TRBV28 and TRBJ1-6; D remains unclear. This CDR3 contains 14 residues. Germline V lookup: CDR1 MDHEN, CDR2 SYDVKM. V dropped 3 bases and J dropped 7 bases, with 10 bases sitting between them. The CDR3 DNA is TGTGCCAGCAGTTTGACTGCTATCAATTCACCCCTCCACTTT. This gives the protein CASSLTAINSPLHF.

This chain uses TRBV4-1 with TRBJ1-3; weak D call: TRBD1 (5 bases). Trimming removed 1 base at V and 0 bases at J, with 10 bases between. There are 16 residues in the CDR3. The germline CDR1 and CDR2 sequences are MGHRA and YSYEKL. DNA for the CDR3: TGCGCCAGCAGCCAAGGGCGGGGGTACTCTGGAAACACCATATATTTT. Encoded protein: CASSQGRGYSGNTIYF.

This chain uses TRBV3-1 (or the pseudogene TRBV3-2) with TRBJ2-7; D is unclear. The CDR3 covers 11 residues. Germline loops: CDR1 LGHDT, CDR2 YNNKEL (reference sequence). V was trimmed by 4 bases and J by 1 base, leaving 2 bases between them. CDR3 in DNA: TGTGCCAGCAGCCTTTCCTACGAGCAGTACTTC. Residues: CASSLSYEQYF.

This sequence joins TRBV7-3 and TRBJ1-1; D ambiguous. The CDR3 has 14 amino acids. Germline V gene lookup returns CDR1 SGHTA and CDR2 FQGTGA. V was clipped by 5 bases and J by 1 base, with 11 bases between them. The CDR3 sequence: CASSPGPSNTEAFF. The CDR3 DNA reads as TGTGCCAGCAGCCCCGGTCCCTCGAACACTGAAGCTTTCTTT.

The chain has TRBV5-5 and TRBJ2-5, with no clear D. The ends were cut back, 1 base at V and 1 base at J, with 5 bases in the middle. The V gene's germline CDR1 is SGHKS and CDR2 YYEKEE (reference sequence). CDR3 length equals 13 residues. The CDR3 sequence is CASSLLLQETQYF. CDR3 DNA sequence: TGTGCCAGCAGCTTGCTCCTCCAAGAGACCCAGTACTTC.

This rearrangement joins TRBV11-3 to TRBJ2-3; 13 bases agree with TRBD2. With V trimmed by 5 bases and J by 6 bases, 8 bases remained unmatched. Germline V CDR1 and CDR2: SGHNT, YENEEA. The CDR3 contains 16 residues. The CDR3 sequence is CASSPPGLAGTDTQYF. CDR3 nucleotides: TGTGCCAGCAGCCCTCCGGGACTAGCGGGAACGGATACGCAGTATTTT.

V usage is TRBV12-3 or TRBV12-4 and J usage is TRBJ2-2, with a weak D call TRBD2 (5 bases). The length of the CDR3 is 13 residues. Trimming left V 4 bases short and J 6 bases short, with 9 bases between. The CDR3 loop is CASSSTSSGELFF. The CDR3 DNA sequence: TGTGCCAGCAGTTCCACTAGTTCCGGGGAGCTGTTTTTT.

The chain joins TRBV5-1 to TRBJ2-4; TRBD2 agrees at 13 bases. CDR1 and CDR2 from the germline V gene are SGHRS and YFSETQ. The CDR3 length is 18 residues. With V trimmed by 4 bases and J by 2 bases, 9 bases remained unmatched. CDR3 DNA sequence: TGCGCCAGCAGCCCCGGACTAGCGGGGGTACCGACCAAAAACATTCAGTACTTC. As protein: CASSPGLAGVPTKNIQYF.

V is TRBV29-1 and J is TRBJ2-7, with 7 bases that match TRBD1. Germline V gives CDR1 SQVTM, CDR2 ANQGSEA. V lost 3 bases and J lost 3; bases outside the gene matches: 2. This CDR3 has 12 amino acids. Here the CDR3 DNA reads TGCAGCGTTGATGCAGGGGGCTACGAGCAGTACTTC. Protein product: CSVDAGGYEQYF.

The V and J genes are TRBV30 and TRBJ1-2; TRBD1 is a possible D gene (6 bases). Germline-derived CDR1 and CDR2 are GTSNPN and SVGIG (reference sequence). Trimming cost V 7 bases and J 10 bases, with 10 bases left between them. This CDR3 comprises 9 residues. The CDR3 is CASPGVYTF. DNA for the CDR3: TGTGCCTCCCCAGGGGTCTACACCTTC.

This clone was counted a single time. J is TRBJ2-1 and V is TRBV5-1; weak D call: TRBD2 (5 bases). V gave up 5 bases and J gave up 2 bases, with 14 bases separating them. CDR1 and CDR2 (germline): SGHRS, YFSETQ. The CDR3 runs to 15 residues. This CDR3 is CASRDSASPYNEQFF. The CDR3 DNA sequence: TGCGCCAGCAGGGATAGCGCCTCCCCCTACAATGAGCAGTTCTTC.

The V and J genes are TRBV5-1 and TRBJ1-4, with TRBD1 as a possible D gene (6 bases). The germline V and J ends were trimmed by 1 base and 4 bases, with 14 bases remaining between them. This CDR3 contains 16 residues. Germline CDR1 is SGHRS and CDR2 is YFSETQ. CDR3 coding DNA: TGCGCCAGCAGCTTGATTGGCCAGGGGAATAATGAAAAACTGTTTTTT. Residues: CASSLIGQGNNEKLFF.

This clone was counted a single time. The chain joins TRBV7-3 to TRBJ1-5; D remains unclear. Germline CDR1 reads SGHTA; CDR2 reads FQGTGA. The V and J ends lost 5 bases and 5 bases respectively, with 10 bases between them. The CDR3 is 13 amino acids. The CDR3 sequence: CASSPGPDQPQHF. The CDR3 DNA follows: TGTGCCAGCAGCCCGGGCCCGGATCAGCCCCAGCATTTT.

The chain employs TRBV5-6 and TRBJ1-5; D not resolved. The germline V gene has CDR1 SGHDT and CDR2 YYEEEE. The CDR3 has 14 residues. V lost 1 base to trimming and J lost 3 bases, with 8 bases between them. CDR3 DNA: TGTGCCAGCAGCTTGAGCGGCTACAATCAGCCCCAGCATTTT. Protein: CASSLSGYNQPQHF. The full variable domain, with the rest looked up from reference TRBV5-6 and TRBJ1-5, is DAGVTQSPTHLIKTRGQQVTLRCSPKSGHDTVSWYQQALGQGPQFIFQYYEEEERQRGNFPDRFSGHQFPNYSSELNVNALLLGDSALYLCASSLSGYNQPQHFGDGTRLSIL.

This clone was seen a handful of times. This sequence joins TRBV7-2 and TRBJ1-2; maybe TRBD1 (5 bases). V was trimmed by 1 base and J by 8 bases, leaving 23 bases between them. Germline V lookup: CDR1 SGHTA, CDR2 FQGNSA. The CDR3 sequence is 17 residues long. CDR3 sequence (DNA): TGTGCCAGCAGCTTAGTTCGGGGCGACTTTGGGGGAAGAGGCTACACCTTC. It specifies CASSLVRGDFGGRGYTF.

This chain joins TRBV19 and TRBJ2-7; a possible D gene is TRBD1 (6 bases). The germline V gene has CDR1 LNHDA and CDR2 SQIVND (reference sequence). This CDR3 contains 14 residues. V lost 11 bases and J 4 bases, leaving 21 bases between the germline ends. This chain's CDR3 is CASHNRARPYEQYF. For the CDR3, the DNA is TGTGCCTCACACAACAGGGCCCGACCGTACGAGCAGTACTTC.

The V gene is TRBV18, the J gene TRBJ1-3; D not resolved. Germline CDR1 reads KGHSH; CDR2 reads LQKENI. The length of the CDR3 is 16 residues. Trimming removed 6 bases at V and 0 bases at J, with 15 bases between. For the CDR3, the DNA is TGTGCCAGCTCCCCCGGGAGGCAGCTCTCTGGAAACACCATATATTTT. This translates into CASSPGRQLSGNTIYF.

The chain recombines TRBV27 with TRBJ2-2; tentatively, D is TRBD1 (6 bases). The CDR3 runs to 15 residues. Trimming cost V 3 bases and J 5 bases, with 13 bases left between them. Germline assignment: CDR1 MNHEY and CDR2 SMNVEV (reference sequence). The CDR3 bases are TGTGCCAGCAGTTTCCAGTCAGGGGTGACCGGGGAGCTGTTTTTT. Translated, it gives CASSFQSGVTGELFF.

The gene calls are TRBV5-1 and TRBJ1-6; D is unresolved. The CDR3 spans 18 residues. In germline, CDR1 is SGHRS, CDR2 YFSETQ. V lost 0 bases and J 6 bases, leaving 19 bases between the germline ends. CDR3 region: CASSLEVLGSSRNSPLHF. CDR3 sequence (DNA): TGCGCCAGCAGCTTGGAGGTTCTAGGGAGTTCACGTAATTCACCCCTCCACTTT.

This chain connects TRBV7-3 to TRBJ2-1, with 14 positions matching TRBD2. V was clipped by 5 bases and J by 8 bases; unmatched bases: 8. The CDR3 runs to 16 residues. Germline assignment: CDR1 SGHTA and CDR2 FQGTGA. The CDR3 DNA is TGTGCCAGCAGCCCGTGGACTAGCGGGAGGTGGGATGAGCAGTTCTTC. This sequence encodes CASSPWTSGRWDEQFF. The full variable domain, with the rest looked up from reference TRBV7-3 and TRBJ2-1, is GAGVSQTPSNKVTEKGKYVELRCDPISGHTALYWYRQSLGQGPEFLIYFQGTGAADDSGLPNDRFFAVRPEGSVSTLKIQRTERGDSAVYLCASSPWTSGRWDEQFFGPGTRLTVL.

This clone is a singleton in its sample. V gene TRBV24-1 combines with J gene TRBJ2-2, with D possibly called TRBD1 or TRBD2 (5 bases each). V was clipped by 4 bases and J by 4 bases, with 12 bases between them. Germline V lookup: CDR1 KGHDR, CDR2 SFDVKD. The CDR3 is 15 residues long. The DNA of the CDR3 is TGTGCCACCAGTGACCCATTGGGGGTCACCGGGGAGCTGTTTTTT. Its protein is CATSDPLGVTGELFF.